This TCR beta chain is drawn from a study of a mutant IDH1 vaccine in newly diagnosed glioma. Study-level background: Vaccination began 4-6 weeks post radiotherapy alone, or with temozolomide cycles.

About this clone itself: The target antigen is unknown.

Trimming shortened V by 5 bases and J by 0 bases, and 10 bases separated the two germline ends. Germline V lookup: CDR1 LNHDA, CDR2 SQIVND (reference sequence). The CDR3 runs to 15 residues. Generated by immunoSEQ multiplex PCR, the TCRdb table keeps only in-frame clones and is missing some. The sample lists 35,000 to 45,000 clones; 60% to 85% were seen once. The time point here: week 23, last vaccination. In every dose of vaccine, 300 ug of mutant IDH1 20-mer peptide was given alongside topical imiquimod. The sequencing used PBMCs, collected from a glioma patient whose treatment included an IDH1 peptide vaccine. This clonotype was sampled from a woman aged 40-49 years with glioma. Some clones in this sample may be carry-over from other donors' samples. The genes are TRBV19 and TRBJ1-4, with D possibly TRBD1 on 5 matching bases. The CDR3 DNA follows: TGTGCCAGTAGTGGATCAGGGACAACTAATGAAAAACTGTTTTTT. Translating gives CASSGSGTTNEKLFF.